The TCR beta chain described here comes from a study of shared T cell receptors in the human thymus. Here immunoSEQ multiplex PCR was the method, and the copy in TCRdb shows in-frame clones only, minus some. The sample holds 720,000 or so clones, 80% to 90% seen once. The CDR3 has 14 residues. The germline V gene has CDR1 SEHNR and CDR2 FQNEAQ (reference sequence). Trimming removed 3 bases from V and 5 bases from J, with 13 bases in between. A single count supports this clone. Separately, the same data were catalogued under a study of human thymus T cells. As that report states: Thymic repertoires of unrelated individuals were reported in related research to overlap highly.

Specimen: thymocytes. The chain is built from TRBV7-9 and TRBJ1-1; no clear D gene. The source is a girl in the first two years of life with a congenital heart defect. The DNA for the CDR3 is TGTGCCAGCAGCTTCGGAGAAATCGAGACTGAAGCTTTCTTT. This encodes CASSFGEIETEAFF.